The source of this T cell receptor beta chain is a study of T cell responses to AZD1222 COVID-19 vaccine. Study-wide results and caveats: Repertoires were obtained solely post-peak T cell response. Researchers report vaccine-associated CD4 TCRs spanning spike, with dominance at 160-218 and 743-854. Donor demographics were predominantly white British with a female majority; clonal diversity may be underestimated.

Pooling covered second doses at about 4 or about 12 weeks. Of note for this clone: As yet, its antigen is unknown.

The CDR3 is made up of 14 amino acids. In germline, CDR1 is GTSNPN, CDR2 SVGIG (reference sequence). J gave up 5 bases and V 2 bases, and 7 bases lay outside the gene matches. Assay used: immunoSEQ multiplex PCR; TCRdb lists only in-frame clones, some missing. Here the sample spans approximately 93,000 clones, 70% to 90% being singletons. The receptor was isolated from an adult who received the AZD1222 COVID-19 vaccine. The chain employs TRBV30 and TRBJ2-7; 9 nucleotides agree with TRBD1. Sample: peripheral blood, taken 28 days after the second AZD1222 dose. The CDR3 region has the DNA TGTGCCTGGAGTCAAGACAGGGGGAAAGACGAGCAGTACTTC. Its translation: CAWSQDRGKDEQYF.